The source of this T cell receptor (beta chain) is a study of T cell responses to AZD1222 COVID-19 vaccine. Germline CDR1 and CDR2: MGHRA and YSYEKL. V was shortened by 0 bases and J by 4 bases, with 12 bases between the two germline ends. CDR3 length: 15 residues. Profiled with immunoSEQ multiplex PCR; TCRdb holds only in-frame clones, not every one. Of some 140,000 clones listed, approximately 89% are singletons. General observations from the study: Repertoires were sampled only after the peak T cell response. Clonal diversity was possibly underestimated; the donors were predominantly white British and more often female. Spike-specific TCR depth and breadth grew after two AZD1222 doses.

This clone was counted once. Its antigen is undetermined. This chain links TRBV4-1 with TRBJ1-1; TRBD1 is a possible D gene (5 bases). The origin of this receptor is an adult in good health. The input for sequencing was peripheral blood, taken on day 0 of AZD1222 vaccination. For the CDR3, the DNA is TGCGCCAGCAGCCAAGAGACCGGGGGGGTCACTGAAGCTTTCTTT. Protein sequence: CASSQETGGVTEAFF.